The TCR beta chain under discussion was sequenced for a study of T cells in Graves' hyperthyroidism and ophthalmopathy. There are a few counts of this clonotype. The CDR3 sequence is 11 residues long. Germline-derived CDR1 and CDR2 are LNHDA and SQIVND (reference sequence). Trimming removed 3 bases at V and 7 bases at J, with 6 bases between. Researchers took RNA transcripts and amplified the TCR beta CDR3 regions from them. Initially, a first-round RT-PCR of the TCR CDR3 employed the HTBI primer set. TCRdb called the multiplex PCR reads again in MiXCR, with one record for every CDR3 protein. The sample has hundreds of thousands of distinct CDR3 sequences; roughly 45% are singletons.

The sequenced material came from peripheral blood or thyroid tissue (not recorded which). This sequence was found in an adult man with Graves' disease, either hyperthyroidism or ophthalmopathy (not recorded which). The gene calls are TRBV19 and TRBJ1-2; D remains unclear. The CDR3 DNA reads TGTGCCAGTAGTATGAAAGCTGGCTACACCTTC. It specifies CASSMKAGYTF.